This T cell receptor (beta chain) was sequenced during a study of vaccination effects on CD4 cells after COVID-19. Study context: Post-vaccine specimens arrived a median 72 days past the second dose.

Upon completion of about 10 days in culture, CD4+ T cells were isolated. Everyone in the study got two shots of either the BNT162b2 or mRNA-1273 vaccine. Method: immunoSEQ multiplex PCR; TCRdb's copy keeps in-frame clones and lacks some. The sample includes about 66,000 clones, 65% to 80% of them seen just once. Concerning this clone itself: Its specificity is unknown.

CDR3 length equals 14 residues. Trimming removed 3 bases at V and 3 bases at J, with 11 bases between. In germline, CDR1 is KGHSH, CDR2 LQKENI. This sequence originates from a human donor who received a COVID-19 vaccine. The source material was CD4+ T cells from PBMCs cultured without peptide, sampled after COVID-19 vaccination. The chain joins TRBV18 to TRBJ1-2; D is possibly TRBD1 (6 bases). CDR3 in DNA: TGTGCCAGCTCACCGACGGGGGGCGACTATGGCTACACCTTC. It specifies CASSPTGGDYGYTF.